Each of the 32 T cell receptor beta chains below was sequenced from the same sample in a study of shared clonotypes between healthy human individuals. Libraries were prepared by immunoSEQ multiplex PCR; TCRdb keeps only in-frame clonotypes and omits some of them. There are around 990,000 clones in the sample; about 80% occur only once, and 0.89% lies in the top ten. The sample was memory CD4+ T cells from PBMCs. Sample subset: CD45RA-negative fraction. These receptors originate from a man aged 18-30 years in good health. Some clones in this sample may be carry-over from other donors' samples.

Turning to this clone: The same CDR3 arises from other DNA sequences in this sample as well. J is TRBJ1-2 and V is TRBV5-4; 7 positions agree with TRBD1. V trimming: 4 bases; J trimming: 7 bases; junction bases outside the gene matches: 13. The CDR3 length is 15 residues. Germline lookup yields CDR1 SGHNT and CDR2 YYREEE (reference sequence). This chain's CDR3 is CASSLRQGGTAGYTF. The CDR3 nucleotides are TGTGCCAGCAGCCTGAGACAGGGCGGCACAGCTGGCTACACCTTC.

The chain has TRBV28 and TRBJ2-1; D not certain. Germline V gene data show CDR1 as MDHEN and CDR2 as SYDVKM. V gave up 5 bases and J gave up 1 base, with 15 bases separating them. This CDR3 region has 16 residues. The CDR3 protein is CASSRSGYSSYNEQFF. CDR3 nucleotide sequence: TGTGCCAGCAGTCGTTCTGGATACAGTTCCTACAATGAGCAGTTCTTC.

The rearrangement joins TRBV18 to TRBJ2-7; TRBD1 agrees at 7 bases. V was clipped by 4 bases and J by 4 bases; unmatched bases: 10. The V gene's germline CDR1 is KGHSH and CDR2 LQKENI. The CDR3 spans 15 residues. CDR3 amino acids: CASSQTGVRVYEQYF. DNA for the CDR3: TGTGCCAGCTCACAAACAGGGGTGAGAGTTTACGAGCAGTACTTC.

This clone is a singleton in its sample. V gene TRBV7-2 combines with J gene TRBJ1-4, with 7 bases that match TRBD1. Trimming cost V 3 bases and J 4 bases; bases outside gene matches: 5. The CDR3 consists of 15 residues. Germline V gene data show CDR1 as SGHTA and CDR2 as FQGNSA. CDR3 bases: TGTGCCAGCAGCTTTACCGGGACAGTTAATGAAAAACTGTTTTTT. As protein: CASSFTGTVNEKLFF.

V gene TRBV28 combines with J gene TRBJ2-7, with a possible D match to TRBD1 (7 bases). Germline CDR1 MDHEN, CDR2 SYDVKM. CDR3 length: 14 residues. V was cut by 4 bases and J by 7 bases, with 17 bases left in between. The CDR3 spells CASSSGGLTGEQYF. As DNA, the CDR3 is TGTGCCAGCAGTTCAGGGGGACTCACGGGTGAGCAGTACTTC.

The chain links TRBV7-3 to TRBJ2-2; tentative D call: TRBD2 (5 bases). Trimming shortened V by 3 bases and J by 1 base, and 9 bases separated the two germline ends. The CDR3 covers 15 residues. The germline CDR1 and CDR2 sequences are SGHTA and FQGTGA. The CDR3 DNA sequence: TGTGCCAGCAGCTTCGGCGGGTTGAACACCGGGGAGCTGTTTTTT. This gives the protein CASSFGGLNTGELFF.

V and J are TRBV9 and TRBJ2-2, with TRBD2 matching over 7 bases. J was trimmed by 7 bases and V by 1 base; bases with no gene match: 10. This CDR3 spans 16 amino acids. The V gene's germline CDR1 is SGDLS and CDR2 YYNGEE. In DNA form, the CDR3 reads TGTGCCAGCAGCGTATTGGGAGGGAGGGCCGTCGGGGAGCTGTTTTTT. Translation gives CASSVLGGRAVGELFF.

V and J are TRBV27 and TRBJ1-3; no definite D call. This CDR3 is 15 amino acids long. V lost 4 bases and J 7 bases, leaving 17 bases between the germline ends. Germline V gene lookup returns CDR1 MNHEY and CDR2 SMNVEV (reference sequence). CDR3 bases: TGTGCCAGCAGTTCCACTGGCCTGCTCTCGAACACCATATATTTT. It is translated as CASSSTGLLSNTIYF.

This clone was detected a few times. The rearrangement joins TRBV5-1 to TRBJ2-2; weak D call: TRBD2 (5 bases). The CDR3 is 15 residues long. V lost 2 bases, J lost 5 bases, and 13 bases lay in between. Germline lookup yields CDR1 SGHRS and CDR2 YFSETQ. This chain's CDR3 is CASSLRTGMTGELFF. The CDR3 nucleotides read TGCGCCAGCAGCTTAAGGACTGGAATGACCGGGGAGCTGTTTTTT.

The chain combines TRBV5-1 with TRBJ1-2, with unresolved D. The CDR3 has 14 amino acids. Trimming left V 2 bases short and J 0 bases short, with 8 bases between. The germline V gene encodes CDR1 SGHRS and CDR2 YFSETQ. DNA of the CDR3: TGCGCCAGCAGCTTTGGGGATTCTAACTATGGCTACACCTTC. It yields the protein CASSFGDSNYGYTF.

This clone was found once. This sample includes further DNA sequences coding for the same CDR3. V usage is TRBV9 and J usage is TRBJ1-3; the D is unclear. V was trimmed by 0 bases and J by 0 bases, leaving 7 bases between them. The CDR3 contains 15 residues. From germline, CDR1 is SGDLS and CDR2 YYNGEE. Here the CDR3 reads CASSVEGFSGNTIYF. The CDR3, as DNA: TGTGCCAGCAGCGTAGAGGGTTTCTCTGGAAACACCATATATTTT.

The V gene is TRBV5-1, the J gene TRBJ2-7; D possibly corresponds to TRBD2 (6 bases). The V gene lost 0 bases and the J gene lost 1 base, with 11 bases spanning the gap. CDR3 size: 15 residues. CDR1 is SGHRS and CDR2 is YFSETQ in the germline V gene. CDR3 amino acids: CASSLGGGVSYEQYF. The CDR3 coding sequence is TGCGCCAGCAGCTTGGGGGGCGGGGTATCCTACGAGCAGTACTTC.

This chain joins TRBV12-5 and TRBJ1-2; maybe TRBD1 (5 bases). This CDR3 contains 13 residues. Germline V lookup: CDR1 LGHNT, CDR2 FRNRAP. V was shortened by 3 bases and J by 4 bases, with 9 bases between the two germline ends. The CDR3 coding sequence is TGTGCTAGTGGTTTCTTAGGGGCCTATGGCTACACCTTC. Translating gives CASGFLGAYGYTF. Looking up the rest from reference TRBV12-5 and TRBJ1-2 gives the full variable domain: DARVTQTPRHKVTEMGQEVTMRCQPILGHNTVFWYRQTMMQGLELLAYFRNRAPLDDSGMPKDRFSAEMPDATLATLKIQPSEPRDSAVYFCASGFLGAYGYTFGSGTRLTVV.

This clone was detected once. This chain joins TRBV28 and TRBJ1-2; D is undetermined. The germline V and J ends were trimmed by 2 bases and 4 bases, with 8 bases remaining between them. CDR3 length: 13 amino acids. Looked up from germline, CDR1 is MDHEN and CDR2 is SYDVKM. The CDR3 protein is CASSLGQAYGYTF. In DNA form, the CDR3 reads TGTGCCAGCAGTTTAGGCCAGGCCTATGGCTACACCTTC.

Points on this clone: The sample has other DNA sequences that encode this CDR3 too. The CDR3 region has the DNA TGTGCCTGGAGCAGGGGGGGAAACACCATATATTTT. Amino acids: CAWSRGGNTIYF. This chain joins TRBV30 and TRBJ1-3; 7 nucleotides align to TRBD1. Per the germline V gene, CDR1 is GTSNPN and CDR2 is SVGIG (reference sequence). J lost 4 bases, V lost 3 bases, and 0 bases had no gene match. CDR3 length equals 12 residues.

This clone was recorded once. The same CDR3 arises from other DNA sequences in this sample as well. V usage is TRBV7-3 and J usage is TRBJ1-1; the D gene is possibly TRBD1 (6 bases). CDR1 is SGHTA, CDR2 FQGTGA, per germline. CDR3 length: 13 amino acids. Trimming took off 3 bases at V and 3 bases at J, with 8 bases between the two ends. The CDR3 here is CASSLDSHTEAFF. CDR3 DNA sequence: TGTGCCAGCAGCTTGGACAGCCACACTGAAGCTTTCTTT.

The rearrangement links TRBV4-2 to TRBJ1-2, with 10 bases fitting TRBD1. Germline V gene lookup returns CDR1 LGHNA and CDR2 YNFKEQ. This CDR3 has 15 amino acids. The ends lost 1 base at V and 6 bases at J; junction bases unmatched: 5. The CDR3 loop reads CASSQVDRGRDGYTF. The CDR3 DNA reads TGTGCCAGCAGCCAAGTAGACAGGGGGCGAGATGGCTACACCTTC.

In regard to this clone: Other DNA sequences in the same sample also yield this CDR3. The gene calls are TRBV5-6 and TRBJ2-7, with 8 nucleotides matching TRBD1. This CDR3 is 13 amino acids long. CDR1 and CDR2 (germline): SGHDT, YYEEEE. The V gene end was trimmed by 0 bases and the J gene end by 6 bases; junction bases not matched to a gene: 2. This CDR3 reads CASSLGRGREQYF. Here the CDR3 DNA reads TGTGCCAGCAGCTTGGGCAGGGGGCGCGAGCAGTACTTC.

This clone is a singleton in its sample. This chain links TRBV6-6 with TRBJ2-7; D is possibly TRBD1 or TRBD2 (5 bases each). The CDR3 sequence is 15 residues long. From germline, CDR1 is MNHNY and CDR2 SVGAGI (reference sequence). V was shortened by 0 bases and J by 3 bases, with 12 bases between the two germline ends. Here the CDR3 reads CASSYSGDGRYEQYF. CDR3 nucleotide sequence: TGTGCCAGCAGTTACTCGGGGGACGGCCGCTACGAGCAGTACTTC.

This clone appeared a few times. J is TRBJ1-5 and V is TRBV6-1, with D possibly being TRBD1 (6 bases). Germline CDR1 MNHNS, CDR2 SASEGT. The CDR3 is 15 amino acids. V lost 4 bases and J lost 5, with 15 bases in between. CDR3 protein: CASSAAGDTHQPQHF. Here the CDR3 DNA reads TGTGCCAGCAGTGCGGCGGGGGACACACATCAGCCCCAGCATTTT.

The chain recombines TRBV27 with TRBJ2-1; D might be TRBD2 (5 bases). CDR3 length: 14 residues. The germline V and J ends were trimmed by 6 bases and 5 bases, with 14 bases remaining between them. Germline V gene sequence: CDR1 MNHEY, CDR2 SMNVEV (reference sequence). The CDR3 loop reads CASREGPRDNEQFF. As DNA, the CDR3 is TGTGCCAGCAGAGAGGGCCCCCGAGACAATGAGCAGTTCTTC.

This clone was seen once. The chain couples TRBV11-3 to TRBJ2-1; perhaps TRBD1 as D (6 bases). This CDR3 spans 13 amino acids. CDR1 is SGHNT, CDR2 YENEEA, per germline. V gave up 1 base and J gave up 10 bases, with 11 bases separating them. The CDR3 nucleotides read TGTGCCAGCAGCTTAGTATACGACAGGGAGCAGTTCTTC. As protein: CASSLVYDREQFF.

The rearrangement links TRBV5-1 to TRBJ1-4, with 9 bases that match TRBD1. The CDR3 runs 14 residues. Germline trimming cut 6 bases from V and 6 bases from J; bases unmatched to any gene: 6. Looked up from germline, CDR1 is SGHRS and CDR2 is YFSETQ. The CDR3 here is CASKVWTGDEKLFF. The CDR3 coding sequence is TGCGCCAGCAAGGTGTGGACAGGGGATGAAAAACTGTTTTTT.

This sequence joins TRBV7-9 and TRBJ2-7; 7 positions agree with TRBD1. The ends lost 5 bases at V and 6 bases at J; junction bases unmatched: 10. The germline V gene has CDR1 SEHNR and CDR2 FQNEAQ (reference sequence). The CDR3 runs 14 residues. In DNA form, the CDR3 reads TGTGCCAGCAGCCTCCGCGAAGGGGGCTCCGAGCAGTACTTC. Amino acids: CASSLREGGSEQYF.

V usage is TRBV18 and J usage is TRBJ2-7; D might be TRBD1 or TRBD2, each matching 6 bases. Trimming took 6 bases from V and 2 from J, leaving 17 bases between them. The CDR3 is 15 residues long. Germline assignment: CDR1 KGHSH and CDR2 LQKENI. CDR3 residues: CASSAPRGQTYEQYF. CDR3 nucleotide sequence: TGTGCCAGCTCGGCCCCCCGGGGGCAAACCTACGAGCAGTACTTC.

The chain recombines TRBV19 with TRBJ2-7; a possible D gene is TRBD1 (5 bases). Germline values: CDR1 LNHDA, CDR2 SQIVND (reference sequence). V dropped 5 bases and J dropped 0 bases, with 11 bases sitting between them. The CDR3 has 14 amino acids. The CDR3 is CASSWVDSSYEQYF. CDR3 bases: TGTGCCAGTAGTTGGGTTGACAGCTCCTACGAGCAGTACTTC.

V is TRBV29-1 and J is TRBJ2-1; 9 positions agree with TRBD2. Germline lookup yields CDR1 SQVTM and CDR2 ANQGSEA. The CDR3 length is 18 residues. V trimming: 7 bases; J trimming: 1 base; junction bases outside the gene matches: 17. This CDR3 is CSAASGGGRAGSYNEQFF. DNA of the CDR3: TGCAGCGCCGCCTCGGGGGGCGGGAGGGCCGGATCCTACAATGAGCAGTTCTTC.

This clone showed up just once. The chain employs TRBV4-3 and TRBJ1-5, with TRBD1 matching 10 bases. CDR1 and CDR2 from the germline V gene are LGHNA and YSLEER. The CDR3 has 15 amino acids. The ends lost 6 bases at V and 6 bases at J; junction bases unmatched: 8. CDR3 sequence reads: CASSFDRGPSQPQHF. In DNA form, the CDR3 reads TGCGCCAGCAGTTTCGACAGGGGGCCATCTCAGCCCCAGCATTTT.

The CDR3 is CSAFGAQRTDTQYF. For the CDR3, the DNA is TGCAGCGCCTTCGGGGCTCAACGCACAGATACGCAGTATTTT. V and J are TRBV29-1 and TRBJ2-3; the D gene could be TRBD1 or TRBD2 (5 bases each). Trimming left V 7 bases short and J 1 base short, with 15 bases between. In germline, CDR1 is SQVTM, CDR2 ANQGSEA. The CDR3 is 14 amino acids.

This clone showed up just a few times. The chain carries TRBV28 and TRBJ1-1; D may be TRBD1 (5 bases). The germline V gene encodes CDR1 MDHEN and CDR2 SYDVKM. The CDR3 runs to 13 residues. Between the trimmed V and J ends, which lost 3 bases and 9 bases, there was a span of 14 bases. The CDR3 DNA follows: TGTGCCAGCAGTTTTGGGGGACTGCCTAAAGCTTTCTTT. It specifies CASSFGGLPKAFF.

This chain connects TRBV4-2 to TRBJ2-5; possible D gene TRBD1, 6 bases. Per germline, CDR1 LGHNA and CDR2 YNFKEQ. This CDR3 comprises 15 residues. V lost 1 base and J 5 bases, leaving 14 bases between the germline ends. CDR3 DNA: TGTGCCAGCAGCCAAGCCGTTAGGGGGTACGAGACCCAGTACTTC. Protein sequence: CASSQAVRGYETQYF.

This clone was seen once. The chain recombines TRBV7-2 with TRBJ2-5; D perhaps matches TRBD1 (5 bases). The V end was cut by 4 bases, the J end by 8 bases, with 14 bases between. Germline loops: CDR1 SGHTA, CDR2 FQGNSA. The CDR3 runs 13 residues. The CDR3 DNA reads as TGTGCCAGCAGCTCGGACAACGGCGGTACCCAGTACTTC. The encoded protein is CASSSDNGGTQYF.